One sample yielded the 20 T cell receptor beta chains listed below, sequenced in a study of blood T cell repertoires in COVID-19. TCRdb keeps only in-frame clones here, not all; method: immunoSEQ multiplex PCR. Here the sample spans fewer than 200,000 clones, around 67% being singletons. Specimen: peripheral blood. All receptors come from a woman of 80 years or more with acute or convalescent COVID-19.

This clone was seen a single time. Different DNA sequences within this sample yield the same CDR3. The chain joins TRBV30 to TRBJ2-7; D uncertain. This CDR3 contains 11 residues. Germline V CDR1 and CDR2: GTSNPN, SVGIG (reference sequence). Trimming pared 2 bases from V and 2 bases from J, leaving 4 bases between. As DNA, the CDR3 is TGTGCCTGGAGTCTAACCTACGAGCAGTACTTC. Translated, it gives CAWSLTYEQYF.

This chain connects TRBV18 to TRBJ1-5; D is undetermined. Trimming left V 3 bases short and J 0 bases short, with 9 bases between. The germline V gene encodes CDR1 KGHSH and CDR2 LQKENI. The CDR3 consists of 15 residues. This CDR3 is CASSPQDYSNQPQHF. The CDR3 DNA follows: TGTGCCAGCTCACCCCAGGACTATAGCAATCAGCCCCAGCATTTT.

V usage is TRBV12-3 or TRBV12-4 and J usage is TRBJ2-7; 7 bases agree with TRBD1. The CDR3 loop spans 13 amino acids. Losses at the gene ends were 6 bases for V and 5 bases for J; bases not matched to a gene: 7. The CDR3 protein is CASSRTGADEQYF. In DNA form, the CDR3 reads TGTGCCAGCAGCCGTACAGGGGCGGACGAGCAGTACTTC.

The chain couples TRBV10-3 to TRBJ2-7, with D possibly matching TRBD1 (6 bases). The ends were cut back, 0 bases at V and 5 bases at J, with 17 bases in the middle. The length of the CDR3 is 16 residues. Germline lookup yields CDR1 ENHRY and CDR2 SYGVKD. CDR3 loop: CAISESYDRFLHEQYF. As DNA, the CDR3 is TGTGCCATCAGTGAGTCCTATGACAGGTTCCTGCACGAGCAGTACTTC.

A note on this clone: Other DNA sequences of this sample code for an identical CDR3. The chain is built from TRBV5-4 and TRBJ1-4; D is unclear. CDR3 length: 15 amino acids. Trimming left V 0 bases short and J 8 bases short, with 14 bases between. Per the germline V gene, CDR1 is SGHNT and CDR2 is YYREEE (reference sequence). The CDR3 bases are TGTGCCAGCAGCTTGGGGTCGGGGTCAGGCGAAAAACTGTTTTTT. It yields the protein CASSLGSGSGEKLFF.

This clone was counted only a few times. The chain joins TRBV6-5 to TRBJ1-1, with D maybe TRBD1 (5 bases). Germline CDR1 is MNHEY and CDR2 is SVGAGI. This CDR3 contains 15 residues. The ends were cut back, 2 bases at V and 1 base at J, with 11 bases in the middle. CDR3 amino acids: CASSYGYGGNTEAFF. The CDR3 nucleotides are TGTGCCAGCAGTTACGGGTACGGGGGGAACACTGAAGCTTTCTTT.

The V gene is TRBV18, the J gene TRBJ1-3, with TRBD1 as a possible D gene (6 bases). V lost 6 bases and J lost 1, with 13 bases in between. The germline V gene has CDR1 KGHSH and CDR2 LQKENI. The CDR3 has 15 amino acids. CDR3 sequence reads: CASSPQTGSGNTIYF. In DNA, the CDR3 is TGTGCCAGCTCGCCCCAAACAGGGTCTGGAAACACCATATATTTT.

CDR3 in amino acids: CASSIAGEQFF. CDR3 bases: TGTGCCAGTAGTATAGCAGGTGAGCAGTTCTTC. The chain joins TRBV19 to TRBJ2-1; D remains ambiguous. The V gene lost 1 base and the J gene lost 9 bases, with 4 bases spanning the gap. Germline V lookup: CDR1 LNHDA, CDR2 SQIVND (reference sequence). CDR3 length: 11 residues.

The chain couples TRBV7-2 to TRBJ2-7; 8 bases match TRBD2. Germline lookup yields CDR1 SGHTA and CDR2 FQGNSA. The J segment lost 2 bases and the V segment lost 5 bases, leaving 8 bases of the junction unmatched. This CDR3 region has 15 residues. The CDR3 loop reads CASSGRTSSPYEQYF. As DNA, the CDR3 is TGTGCCAGCAGCGGACGGACTAGCTCCCCCTACGAGCAGTACTTC. The whole variable domain, remainder taken from reference TRBV7-2 and TRBJ2-7, is GAGVSQSPSNKVTEKGKDVELRCDPISGHTALYWYRQSLGQGLEFLIYFQGNSAPDKSGLPSDRFSAERTGGSVSTLTIQRTQQEDSAVYLCASSGRTSSPYEQYFGPGTRLTVT.

In its sample, this clone was seen a few times. This sequence joins TRBV7-2 and TRBJ2-5, with D unclear. The CDR3 has 14 residues. The ends were cut back, 1 base at V and 1 base at J, with 7 bases in the middle. CDR1 and CDR2 from the germline V gene are SGHTA and FQGNSA. CDR3 residues: CASSLGALQETQYF. In DNA, the CDR3 is TGTGCCAGCAGCTTAGGGGCACTCCAAGAGACCCAGTACTTC.

The table lists this clone with many counts. This rearrangement joins TRBV5-1 to TRBJ2-1; D perhaps matches TRBD2 (5 bases). The germline V gene has CDR1 SGHRS and CDR2 YFSETQ. The CDR3 covers 15 residues. The V gene lost 0 bases and the J gene lost 7 bases, with 14 bases spanning the gap. CDR3 sequence: CASSLDRLGGNEQFF. In DNA form, the CDR3 reads TGCGCCAGCAGCTTGGACCGGCTAGGAGGAAATGAGCAGTTCTTC.

This clone has just a few counts. V is TRBV5-4 and J is TRBJ1-6, with 7 bases fitting TRBD1. Looked up from germline, CDR1 is SGHNT and CDR2 is YYREEE (reference sequence). Losses at the gene ends were 3 bases for V and 0 bases for J; bases not matched to a gene: 3. There are 16 residues in the CDR3. The CDR3 sequence is CASSSGGSSYNSPLHF. DNA of the CDR3: TGTGCCAGCAGCTCAGGGGGTAGCTCCTATAATTCACCCCTCCACTTT.

This chain links TRBV11-2 with TRBJ2-1, with 8 positions matching TRBD2. The length of the CDR3 is 16 residues. Germline V gene sequence: CDR1 SGHAT, CDR2 FQNNGV. The trim removed 5 bases at V and 2 bases at J, leaving 8 bases unmatched. This CDR3 reads CASSVIAGTTYNEQFF. In DNA, the CDR3 is TGTGCCAGCAGCGTAATAGCGGGGACGACCTACAATGAGCAGTTCTTC.

The chain combines TRBV20-1 with TRBJ2-7, with 8 bases aligning to TRBD2. J gave up 2 bases and V 3 bases, and 12 bases lay outside the gene matches. This CDR3 is 16 amino acids long. Germline CDR1 and CDR2: DFQATT and SNEGSKA (reference sequence). CDR3 nucleotide sequence: TGCAGTGCTAGTTCACCCGGGACTAGTCGTGCCTACGAGCAGTACTTC. This gives the protein CSASSPGTSRAYEQYF.

This clone was recorded a few times. The V and J genes are TRBV7-2 and TRBJ2-1, with 7 bases fitting TRBD2. J lost 0 bases, V lost 6 bases, and 5 bases had no gene match. CDR3 length: 15 residues. Germline CDR1 reads SGHTA; CDR2 reads FQGNSA. DNA for the CDR3: TGTGCCAGCAGGGAAAGCGGGATCTCCTACAATGAGCAGTTCTTC. It translates to CASRESGISYNEQFF.

The J gene is TRBJ1-2, the V gene TRBV5-6; TRBD1 matches at 7 bases. Trimming at V came to 0 bases and at J to 6 bases, leaving 5 bases not matched to a gene. The germline V gene encodes CDR1 SGHDT and CDR2 YYEEEE. The length of the CDR3 is 14 residues. As DNA, the CDR3 is TGTGCCAGCAGCTTGGTTTGGACAGGACATGGCTACACCTTC. This translates into CASSLVWTGHGYTF.

The V gene is TRBV3-1 (or the pseudogene TRBV3-2), the J gene TRBJ2-5, with TRBD2 matching over 8 bases. The CDR3 has 14 amino acids. CDR1 and CDR2 (germline): LGHDT, YNNKEL (reference sequence). Trimming removed 4 bases from V and 4 bases from J; junction bases left unmatched: 5. CDR3 nucleotides: TGTGCCAGCAGCCGAGCCAGCGGGGGAGAGACCCAGTACTTC. This translates into CASSRASGGETQYF.

The chain recombines TRBV30 with TRBJ2-3, with D perhaps matching TRBD1 (5 bases). CDR1 is GTSNPN and CDR2 is SVGIG in the germline V gene (reference sequence). The V end lost 7 bases, the J end lost 3 bases, and 11 bases lay between the germline ends. The CDR3 has 12 residues. This CDR3 reads CASSGFTDTQYF. The CDR3 DNA reads TGTGCCTCTTCAGGGTTTACAGATACGCAGTATTTT.

This chain links TRBV29-1 with TRBJ2-3; TRBD1 agrees at 8 bases. V lost 7 bases to trimming and J lost 4 bases; unmatched junction nucleotides: 10. The germline CDR1 and CDR2 sequences are SQVTM and ANQGSEA. This CDR3 is 14 amino acids long. The CDR3 DNA reads TGCAGCGCCGACAGGGGCCCCAGGGCAGATACGCAGTATTTT. This codes for CSADRGPRADTQYF.

This clone was seen a handful of times. V and J are TRBV28 and TRBJ1-5; tentatively, D is TRBD1 (5 bases). This CDR3 is built from 14 residues. Germline CDR1 and CDR2: MDHEN and SYDVKM. The ends were cut back, 6 bases at V and 9 bases at J, with 18 bases in the middle. CDR3: CASSRPGGGGPQHF. The CDR3 DNA reads TGTGCCAGCAGCCGACCGGGCGGGGGAGGGCCCCAGCATTTT.